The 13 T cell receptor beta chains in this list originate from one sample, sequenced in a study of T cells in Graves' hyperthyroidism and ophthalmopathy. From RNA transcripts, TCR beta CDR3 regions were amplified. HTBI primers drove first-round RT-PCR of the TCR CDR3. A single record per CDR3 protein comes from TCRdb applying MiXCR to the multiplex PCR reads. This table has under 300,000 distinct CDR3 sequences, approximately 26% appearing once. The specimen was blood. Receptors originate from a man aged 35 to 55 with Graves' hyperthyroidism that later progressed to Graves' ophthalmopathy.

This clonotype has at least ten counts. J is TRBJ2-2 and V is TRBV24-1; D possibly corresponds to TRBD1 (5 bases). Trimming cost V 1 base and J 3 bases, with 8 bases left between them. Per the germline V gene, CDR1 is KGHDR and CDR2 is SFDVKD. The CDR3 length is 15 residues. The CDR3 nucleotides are TGTGCCACCAGTGATTTTCTAGGGGACACCGGGGAGCTGTTTTTT. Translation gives CATSDFLGDTGELFF.

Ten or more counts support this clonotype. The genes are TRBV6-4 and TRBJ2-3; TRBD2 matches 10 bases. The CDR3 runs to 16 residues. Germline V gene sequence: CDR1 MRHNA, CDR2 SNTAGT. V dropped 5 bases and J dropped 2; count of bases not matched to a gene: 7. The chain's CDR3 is CASSPRTSGDTDTQYF. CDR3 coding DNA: TGTGCCAGCAGTCCCCGGACTAGCGGAGACACAGATACGCAGTATTTT.

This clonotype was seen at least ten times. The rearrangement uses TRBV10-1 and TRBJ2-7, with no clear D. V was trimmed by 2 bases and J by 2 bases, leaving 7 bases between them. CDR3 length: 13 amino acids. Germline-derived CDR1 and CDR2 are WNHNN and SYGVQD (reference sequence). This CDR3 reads CASSEGTAYEQYF. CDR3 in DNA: TGCGCCAGCAGTGAGGGAACAGCCTACGAGCAGTACTTC.

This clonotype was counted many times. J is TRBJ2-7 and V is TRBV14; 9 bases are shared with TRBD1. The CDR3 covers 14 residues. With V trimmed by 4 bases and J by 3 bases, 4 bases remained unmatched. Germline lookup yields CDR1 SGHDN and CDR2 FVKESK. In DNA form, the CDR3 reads TGTGCCAGCAGCCCGGGACAGGGAGGCTACGAGCAGTACTTC. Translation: CASSPGQGGYEQYF. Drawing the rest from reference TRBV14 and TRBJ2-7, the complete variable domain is EAGVTQFPSHSVIEKGQTVTLRCDPISGHDNLYWYRRVMGKEIKFLLHFVKESKQDESGMPNNRFLAERTGGTYSTLKVQPAELEDSGVYFCASSPGQGGYEQYFGPGTRLTVT.

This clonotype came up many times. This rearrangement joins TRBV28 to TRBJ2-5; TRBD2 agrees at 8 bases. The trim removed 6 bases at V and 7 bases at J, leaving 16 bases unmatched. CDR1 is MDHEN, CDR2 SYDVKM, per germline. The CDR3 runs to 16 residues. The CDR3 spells CASSPGGATKIGTQYF. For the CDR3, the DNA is TGTGCCAGCAGCCCGGGAGGGGCAACTAAGATTGGGACCCAGTACTTC.

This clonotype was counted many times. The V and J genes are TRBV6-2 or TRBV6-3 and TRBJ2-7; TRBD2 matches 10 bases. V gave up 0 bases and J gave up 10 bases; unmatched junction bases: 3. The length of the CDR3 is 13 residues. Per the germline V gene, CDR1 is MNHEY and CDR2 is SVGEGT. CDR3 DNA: TGTGCCAGCAGTTACTCTGGGACTAGCGATCAGTACTTC. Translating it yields CASSYSGTSDQYF.

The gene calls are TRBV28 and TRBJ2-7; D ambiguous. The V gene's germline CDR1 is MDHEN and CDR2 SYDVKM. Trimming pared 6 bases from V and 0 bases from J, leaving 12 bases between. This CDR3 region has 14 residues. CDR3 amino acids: CASRLPQSSYEQYF. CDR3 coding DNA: TGTGCCAGCAGGCTGCCGCAGAGCTCCTACGAGCAGTACTTC.

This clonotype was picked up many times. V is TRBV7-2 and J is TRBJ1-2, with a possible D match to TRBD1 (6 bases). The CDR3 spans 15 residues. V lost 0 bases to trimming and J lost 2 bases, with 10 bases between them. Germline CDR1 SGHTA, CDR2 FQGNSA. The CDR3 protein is CASSLAGTRNYGYTF. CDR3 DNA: TGTGCCAGCAGCTTAGCCGGGACAAGAAACTATGGCTACACCTTC.

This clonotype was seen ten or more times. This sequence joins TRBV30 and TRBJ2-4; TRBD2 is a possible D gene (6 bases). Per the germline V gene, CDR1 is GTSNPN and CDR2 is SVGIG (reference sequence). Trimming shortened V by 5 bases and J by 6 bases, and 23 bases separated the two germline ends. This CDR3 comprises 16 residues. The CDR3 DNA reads TGTGCCTGGGGTGGGGCTAGCGAGTACCTGGGAAACATTCAGTACTTC. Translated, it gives CAWGGASEYLGNIQYF.

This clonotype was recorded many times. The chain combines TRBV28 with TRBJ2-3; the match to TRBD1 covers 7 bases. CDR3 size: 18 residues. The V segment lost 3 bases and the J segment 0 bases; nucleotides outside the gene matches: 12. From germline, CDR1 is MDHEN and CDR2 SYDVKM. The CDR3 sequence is CASSFPLPTGRSTDTQYF. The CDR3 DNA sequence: TGTGCCAGCAGTTTCCCACTCCCGACAGGGAGAAGCACAGATACGCAGTATTTT.

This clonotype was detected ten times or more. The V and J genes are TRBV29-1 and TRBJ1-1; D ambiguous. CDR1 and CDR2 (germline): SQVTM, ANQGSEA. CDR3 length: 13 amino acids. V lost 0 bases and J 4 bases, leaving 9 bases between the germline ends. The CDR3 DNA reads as TGCAGCGTTGAAGATCTTGACGGCACTGAAGCTTTCTTT. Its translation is CSVEDLDGTEAFF. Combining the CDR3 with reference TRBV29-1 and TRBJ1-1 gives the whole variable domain SAVISQKPSRDICQRGTSLTIQCQVDSQVTMMFWYRQQPGQSLTLIATANQGSEATYESGFVIDKFPISRPNLTFSTLTVSNMSPEDSSIYLCSVEDLDGTEAFFGQGTRLTVV.

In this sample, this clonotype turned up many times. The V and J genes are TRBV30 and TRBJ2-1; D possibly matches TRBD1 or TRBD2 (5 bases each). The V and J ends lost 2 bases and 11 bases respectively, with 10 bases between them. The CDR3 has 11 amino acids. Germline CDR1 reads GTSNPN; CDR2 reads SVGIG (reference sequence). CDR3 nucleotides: TGTGCCTGGAGTCCAGAGGGGAAGCAGTTCTTC. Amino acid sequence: CAWSPEGKQFF.

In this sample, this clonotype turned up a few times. CDR3: CSVGAGKEQYF. In nucleotides, the CDR3 is TGCAGCGTTGGAGCGGGGAAGGAGCAGTACTTC. The chain recombines TRBV29-1 with TRBJ2-7; 7 bases are shared with TRBD2. The CDR3 contains 11 residues. Trimming at V came to 4 bases and at J to 7 bases, leaving 4 bases not matched to a gene. Germline V lookup: CDR1 SQVTM, CDR2 ANQGSEA.